The clone carrying this TCR beta chain was observed a single time. V was clipped by 3 bases and J by 4 bases; unmatched bases: 8. Looked up from germline, CDR1 is DFQATT and CDR2 is SNEGSKA (reference sequence). The CDR3 totals 14 residues. Peripheral blood samples of roughly 10 milliliters were drawn from each donor. This sample was included in a study of blood T cells in healthy people across ages. It was with a sample-barcoded 5' primer and a J-beta primer mix that a second PCR of roughly 6 to 12 cycles was run. TCRdb recomputed calls from the 5' RACE reads with MiXCR, one row per CDR3 protein. The sample shows some 780,000 distinct CDR3 sequences, about 56% of them seen only once.

The sequenced material came from blood. This clonotype was obtained from a man aged 35 to 55 in good health. This chain joins TRBV20-1 and TRBJ1-1; the match to TRBD1 covers 7 bases. The CDR3 nucleotides are TGCAGTGCTAGCCCACAGGGGAGAATCACTGAAGCTTTCTTT. It yields the protein CSASPQGRITEAFF.